The 19 T cell receptor beta chains reported below all come from one sample, sequenced in a study of blood T cell repertoires in COVID-19. TCRdb's table, derived via immunoSEQ multiplex PCR, lists solely in-frame clones and lacks some. The sample lists tens of thousands of clones, approximately 86% occurring once. Sequencing was done on a sample of peripheral blood. The receptors here all came from a man aged 50-59 years with active or convalescent COVID-19.

In its sample, this clone was seen once. The rearrangement joins TRBV18 to TRBJ2-5, with 9 bases that match TRBD1. This CDR3 spans 16 amino acids. Unmatched junction bases numbered 7, after V lost 1 base and J lost 4 bases. Germline V lookup: CDR1 KGHSH, CDR2 LQKENI. The CDR3 nucleotides read TGTGCCAGCTCACCACGTCCGGCGGACAGGGGAGAGACCCAGTACTTC. Translated: CASSPRPADRGETQYF.

The gene calls are TRBV7-8 and TRBJ2-1; 8 nucleotides align to TRBD2. Germline V gene lookup returns CDR1 SGHVS and CDR2 FQNEAQ. V was pared by 4 bases and J by 5 bases, with 10 bases of the junction left unmatched. CDR3 length: 16 amino acids. The CDR3 loop reads CASSSSGTRRDNEQFF. The CDR3 DNA reads TGTGCCAGCAGCTCCTCCGGGACTAGGAGGGACAATGAGCAGTTCTTC.

The chain uses TRBV5-1 and TRBJ2-4; TRBD1 might be the D (6 bases). Germline values: CDR1 SGHRS, CDR2 YFSETQ. The CDR3 loop spans 15 amino acids. V dropped 4 bases and J dropped 9 bases, with 20 bases sitting between them. The CDR3 protein is CASSPQDSDAGIQYF. Here the CDR3 DNA reads TGCGCCAGCAGCCCCCAGGACAGCGATGCGGGCATTCAGTACTTC.

The chain employs TRBV30 and TRBJ1-6; tentatively, D is TRBD1 (6 bases). The CDR3 spans 19 residues. Germline V gene data show CDR1 as GTSNPN and CDR2 as SVGIG (reference sequence). V shed 3 bases and J shed 0 bases, with 21 bases lying between them. The DNA for the CDR3 is TGTGCCTGGAGGCTTCCGGGGGCCGGGGGGCGCTCCTATAATTCACCCCTCCACTTT. It translates to CAWRLPGAGGRSYNSPLHF. The full variable domain, in which reference TRBV30 and TRBJ1-6 provide the parts outside the CDR3, is SQTIHQWPATLVQPVGSPLSLECTVEGTSNPNLYWYRQAAGRGLQLLFYSVGIGQISSEVPQNLSASRPQDRQFILSSKKLLLSDSGFYLCAWRLPGAGGRSYNSPLHFGNGTRLTVT.

CDR3 sequence: CASSLEYGRGRNEQFF. The CDR3 nucleotides read TGTGCCAGCAGCTTAGAGTACGGCAGGGGACGGAATGAGCAGTTCTTC. This chain links TRBV7-9 with TRBJ2-1; D might be TRBD1 (6 bases). The CDR3 totals 16 residues. CDR1 is SEHNR, CDR2 FQNEAQ, per germline (reference sequence). Trimming shortened V by 1 base and J by 7 bases, and 17 bases separated the two germline ends.

As DNA, the CDR3 is TGTGCCAGCAGTTTATCGGCAGGGGCTGGAGAGACCCAGTACTTC. Its translation: CASSLSAGAGETQYF. The chain links TRBV27 to TRBJ2-5; maybe TRBD1 (6 bases). The V gene lost 0 bases and the J gene lost 4 bases, with 12 bases spanning the gap. The CDR3 loop spans 15 amino acids. Germline V CDR1 and CDR2: MNHEY, SMNVEV (reference sequence).

The CDR3, as DNA: TGTGCCAGTAGTATAGCGGGGGGACACGAGCAGTACTTC. Translation gives CASSIAGGHEQYF. This chain joins TRBV19 and TRBJ2-7, with 7 positions matching TRBD2. Germline-derived CDR1 and CDR2 are LNHDA and SQIVND (reference sequence). Trimming at V came to 1 base and at J to 5 bases, leaving 2 bases not matched to a gene. The CDR3 is made up of 13 amino acids. The full variable domain, rest sourced from reference TRBV19 and TRBJ2-7, is DGGITQSPKYLFRKEGQNVTLSCEQNLNHDAMYWYRQDPGQGLRLIYYSQIVNDFQKGDIAEGYSVSREKKESFPLTVTSAQKNPTAFYLCASSIAGGHEQYFGPGTRLTVT.

The V call is TRBV18, the J call TRBJ2-7; TRBD1 matches at 7 bases. The trim removed 6 bases at V and 2 bases at J, leaving 7 bases unmatched. Germline V gene data show CDR1 as KGHSH and CDR2 as LQKENI. The CDR3 loop spans 14 amino acids. CDR3: CASSPTGSTYEQYF. The CDR3 region has the DNA TGTGCCAGCTCCCCGACAGGGTCCACCTACGAGCAGTACTTC.

This clone was counted a single time. The rearrangement uses TRBV5-4 and TRBJ2-1, with 9 bases lining up with TRBD2. V trimming: 3 bases; J trimming: 2 bases; junction bases outside the gene matches: 9. There are 17 residues in the CDR3. Germline CDR1 and CDR2: SGHNT and YYREEE (reference sequence). The CDR3 sequence: CASSSPLAGSTYNEQFF. In DNA, the CDR3 is TGTGCCAGCAGCTCCCCCCTAGCGGGGAGCACCTACAATGAGCAGTTCTTC.

The chain combines TRBV5-6 with TRBJ2-2; 8 nucleotides line up with TRBD2. CDR3 size: 14 residues. In germline, CDR1 is SGHDT, CDR2 YYEEEE. Trimming took 6 bases from V and 6 from J; bases not matched to a gene: 7. The CDR3 coding sequence is TGTGCCAGCACTCCCGGGGGGGAGGCCGGGGAGCTGTTTTTT. Its protein product is CASTPGGEAGELFF.

V usage is TRBV3-1 (or the pseudogene TRBV3-2) and J usage is TRBJ2-2, with 12 bases lining up with TRBD2. Trimming at V came to 8 bases and at J to 2 bases, leaving 6 bases not matched to a gene. CDR3 length: 16 residues. Germline CDR1 and CDR2: LGHDT and YNNKEL (reference sequence). The CDR3 nucleotides read TGTGCCAGCTCCGGACTAGCGGGGTTTAACACCGGGGAGCTGTTTTTT. Translation gives CASSGLAGFNTGELFF.

The rearrangement links TRBV30 to TRBJ2-5, with 9 bases that match TRBD2. The length of the CDR3 is 13 residues. Germline lookup yields CDR1 GTSNPN and CDR2 SVGIG (reference sequence). With 2 bases clipped from V and 4 bases from J, the junction kept 2 bases outside the gene matches. In DNA, the CDR3 is TGTGCCTGGAGTAGCGGGGGGTCAGAGACCCAGTACTTC. Translating gives CAWSSGGSETQYF.

The chain employs TRBV19 and TRBJ1-6; TRBD1 is a possible D gene (6 bases). The CDR3 length is 14 residues. CDR1 LNHDA and CDR2 SQIVND come from the germline V gene (reference sequence). The V gene lost 1 base and the J gene lost 8 bases, with 9 bases spanning the gap. DNA of the CDR3: TGTGCCAGTAGTATAGCGGCAGGGGATTCACCCCTCCACTTT. Amino acids: CASSIAAGDSPLHF.

This chain links TRBV11-3 with TRBJ1-4, with TRBD1 identical over 7 bases. With V trimmed by 3 bases and J by 5 bases, 9 bases remained unmatched. Germline V gene sequence: CDR1 SGHNT, CDR2 YENEEA. This CDR3 region has 16 residues. CDR3 residues: CASSFGQETLNEKLFF. CDR3 bases: TGTGCCAGCAGCTTCGGACAGGAGACATTAAATGAAAAACTGTTTTTT.

The CDR3 loop is CASSPRDRDGYTF. For the CDR3, the DNA is TGTGCCAGTAGTCCCCGGGACAGGGATGGCTACACCTTC. The J gene is TRBJ1-2, the V gene TRBV19; 9 nucleotides line up with TRBD1. The CDR3 runs to 13 residues. Losses at the gene ends were 5 bases for V and 6 bases for J; bases not matched to a gene: 4. Germline values: CDR1 LNHDA, CDR2 SQIVND (reference sequence).

Relative to its sample, this clone is medium-sized. The chain combines TRBV11-2 with TRBJ2-5; perhaps TRBD2 as D (6 bases). The V gene's germline CDR1 is SGHAT and CDR2 FQNNGV. CDR3 size: 15 residues. Trimming left V 3 bases short and J 3 bases short, with 14 bases between. The CDR3 DNA reads as TGTGCCAGCAGCTTGCTAGGCAGGGAGGAAGAGACCCAGTACTTC. This codes for CASSLLGREEETQYF. The entire variable domain, with the rest obtained from reference TRBV11-2 and TRBJ2-5, is as follows: EAGVAQSPRYKIIEKRQSVAFWCNPISGHATLYWYQQILGQGPKLLIQFQNNGVVDDSQLPKDRFSAERLKGVDSTLKIQPAKLEDSAVYLCASSLLGREEETQYFGPGTRLLVL.

V gene TRBV19 combines with J gene TRBJ1-6, with D tentatively TRBD1 (5 bases). Per germline, CDR1 LNHDA and CDR2 SQIVND (reference sequence). This CDR3 is 14 amino acids long. V was clipped by 0 bases and J by 7 bases, with 7 bases between them. Here the CDR3 reads CASSIDYRNSPLHF. The CDR3 DNA reads as TGTGCCAGTAGTATAGATTACAGGAATTCACCCCTCCACTTT.

This sequence joins TRBV10-3 and TRBJ2-7, with 8 bases that match TRBD1. The CDR3 extends over 12 amino acids. Trimming cost V 10 bases and J 5 bases; bases outside gene matches: 7. CDR1 and CDR2 (germline): ENHRY, SYGVKD. CDR3 region: CATQGAQDEQYV. Here the CDR3 DNA reads TGTGCCACCCAGGGGGCGCAAGACGAGCAGTACGTC.

The chain recombines TRBV2 with TRBJ1-6; D unresolved. This CDR3 contains 13 residues. Germline-derived CDR1 and CDR2 are SNHLY and FYNNEI. Trimming took 6 bases from V and 7 from J, leaving 10 bases between them. This chain's CDR3 is CASSGDVNSPLHF. The DNA for the CDR3 is TGTGCCAGCAGCGGAGATGTAAATTCACCCCTCCACTTT.